The entry that follows covers one T cell receptor (beta chain) sequence. This sample was included in a study of control samples from healthy donors and cancer patients. Germline CDR1 SNHLY, CDR2 FYNNEI. The J segment lost 0 bases and the V segment lost 5 bases, leaving 7 bases of the junction unmatched. This CDR3 is 15 amino acids long. Measured with immunoSEQ multiplex PCR; TCRdb has only the in-frame clones, and not every one. The table lists about 84,000 clones, 75% to 85% of them singletons. Sequences were obtained from PBMCs. This TCR derives from a man aged 55 to 70 with head and neck cancer. The chain is built from TRBV2 and TRBJ2-7, with 7 bases lining up with TRBD1. The CDR3 region is CASSKDRDSSYEQYF. The DNA of the CDR3 is TGTGCCAGCAGTAAAGACCGGGACAGCTCCTACGAGCAGTACTTC. The variable domain in full, with the rest retrieved from reference TRBV2 and TRBJ2-7, is EPEVTQTPSHQVTQMGQEVILRCVPISNHLYFYWYRQILGQKVEFLVSFYNNEISEKSEIFDDQFSVERPDGSNFTLKIRSTKLEDSAMYFCASSKDRDSSYEQYFGPGTRLTVT.